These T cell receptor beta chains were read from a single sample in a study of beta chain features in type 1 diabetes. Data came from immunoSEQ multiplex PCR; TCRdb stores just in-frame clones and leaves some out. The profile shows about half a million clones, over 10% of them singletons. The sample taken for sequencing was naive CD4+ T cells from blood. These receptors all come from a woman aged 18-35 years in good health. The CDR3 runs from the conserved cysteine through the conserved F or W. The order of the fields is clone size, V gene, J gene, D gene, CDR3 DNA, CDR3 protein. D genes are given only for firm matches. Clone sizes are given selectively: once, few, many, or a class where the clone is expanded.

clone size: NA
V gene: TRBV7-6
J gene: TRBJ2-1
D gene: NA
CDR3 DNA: TGTGCCAGCAGCCGTGACAGAATCAACAATGAGCAGTTCTTC
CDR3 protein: CASSRDRINNEQFF

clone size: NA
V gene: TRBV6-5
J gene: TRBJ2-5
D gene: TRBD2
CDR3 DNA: TGTGCCAGCAGTTACTCGGGAGGGAAAGAGACCCAGTACTTC
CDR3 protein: CASSYSGGKETQYF

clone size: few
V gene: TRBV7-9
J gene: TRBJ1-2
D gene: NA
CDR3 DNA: TGTGCCAGCTCGCGTTTTAACTATGGCTACACCTTC
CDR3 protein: CASSRFNYGYTF

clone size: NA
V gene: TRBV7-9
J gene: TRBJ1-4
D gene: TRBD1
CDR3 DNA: TGTGCCAGCCGACGGACAGGCGAGAATGAAAAACTGTTTTTT
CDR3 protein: CASRRTGENEKLFF

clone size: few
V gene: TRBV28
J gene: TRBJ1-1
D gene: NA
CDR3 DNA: TGTGCCAGCAGAACTACCGGGGATGAAGCTTTCTTT
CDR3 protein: CASRTTGDEAFF

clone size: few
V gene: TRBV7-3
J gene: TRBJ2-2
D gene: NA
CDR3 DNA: TGTGCCAGCAGCCAAACCCTTTACGGGGAGCTGTTTTTT
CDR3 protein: CASSQTLYGELFF

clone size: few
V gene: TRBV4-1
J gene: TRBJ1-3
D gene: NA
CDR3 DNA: TGCGCCAGCAGAACCATCTCTGGAAACACCATATATTTT
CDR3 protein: CASRTISGNTIYF

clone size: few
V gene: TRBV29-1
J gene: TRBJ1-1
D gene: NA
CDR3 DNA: TGCAGCGTTCTGCCACCGGTAGGGGCCACTGAAGCTTTCTTT
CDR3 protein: CSVLPPVGATEAFF

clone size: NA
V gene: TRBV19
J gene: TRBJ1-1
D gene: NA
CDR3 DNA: TGTGCCAGTAAGCCTGCGGGAGGGTTAATAGGGAACACTGAAGCTTTCTTT
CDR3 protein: CASKPAGGLIGNTEAFF

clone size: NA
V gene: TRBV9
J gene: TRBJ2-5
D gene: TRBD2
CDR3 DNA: TGTGCCAGCAGCCCACTCCCGACTAGCGGGGGCCAAGAGACCCAGTACTTC
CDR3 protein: CASSPLPTSGGQETQYF

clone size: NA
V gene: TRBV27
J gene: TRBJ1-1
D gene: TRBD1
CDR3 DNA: TGTGCCAGCAGCAATCAGGGGGCGGGCACTGAAGCTTTCTTT
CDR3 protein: CASSNQGAGTEAFF

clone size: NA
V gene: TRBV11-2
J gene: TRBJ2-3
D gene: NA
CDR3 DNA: TGTGCCAGCAGCGTGTACAGGGTCACAGATACGCAGTATTTT
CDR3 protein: CASSVYRVTDTQYF

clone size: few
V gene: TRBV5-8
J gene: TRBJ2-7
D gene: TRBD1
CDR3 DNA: TGTGCCAGCAGCTTGGAACAGGGGTTTTACGAGCAGTACTTC
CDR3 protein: CASSLEQGFYEQYF

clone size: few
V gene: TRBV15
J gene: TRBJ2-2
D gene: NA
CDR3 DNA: TGTGCCACCAGCAGAGAGCGACTAGGCGGCGGGGAGCTGTTTTTT
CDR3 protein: CATSRERLGGGELFF

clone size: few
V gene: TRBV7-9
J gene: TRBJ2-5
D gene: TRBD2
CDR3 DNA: TGTGCCAGCAGCCCCCGGGGGGGATACCAAGAGACCCAGTACTTC
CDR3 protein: CASSPRGGYQETQYF

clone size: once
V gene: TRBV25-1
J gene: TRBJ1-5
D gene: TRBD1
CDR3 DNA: TGTGCCAGCAGGGCGGGGGACAGGGAAAATCAGCCCCAGCATTTT
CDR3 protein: CASRAGDRENQPQHF

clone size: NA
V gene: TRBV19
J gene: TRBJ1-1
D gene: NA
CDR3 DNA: TGTGCCAGTAGAGCCATGGGGGGTATTAAGAACACTGAAGCTTTCTTT
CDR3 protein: CASRAMGGIKNTEAFF

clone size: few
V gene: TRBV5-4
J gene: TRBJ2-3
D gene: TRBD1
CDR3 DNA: TGTGCCAGCAGCCCCGGACAGGCGGAATATACGCAGTATTTT
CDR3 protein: CASSPGQAEYTQYF

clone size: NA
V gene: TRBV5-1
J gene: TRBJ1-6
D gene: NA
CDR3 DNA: TGCGCCAGCAGCTCGGACCGATTAAATTCACCCCTCCACTTT
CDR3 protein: CASSSDRLNSPLHF

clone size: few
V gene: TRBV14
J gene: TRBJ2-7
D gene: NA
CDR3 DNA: TGTGCCAGCAGCCAAACCACAGGGCCCTACGAGCAGTACTTC
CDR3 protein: CASSQTTGPYEQYF

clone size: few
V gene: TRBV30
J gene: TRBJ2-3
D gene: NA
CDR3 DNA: TGTGCCTGGAGTCGGGAGCCCGCCACAGATACGCAGTATTTT
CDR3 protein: CAWSREPATDTQYF

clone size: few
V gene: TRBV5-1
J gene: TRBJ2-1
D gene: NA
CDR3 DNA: TGCGCCAGCAGCGCGACGGCATCCTACAATGAGCAGTTCTTC
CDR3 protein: CASSATASYNEQFF

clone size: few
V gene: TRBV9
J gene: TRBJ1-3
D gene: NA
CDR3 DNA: NA
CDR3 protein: CASSVGLGALQGKDF

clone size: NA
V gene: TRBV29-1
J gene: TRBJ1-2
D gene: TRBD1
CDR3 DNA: TGCAGCGCCGTGGAGGGACAGGGCTACACCTTC
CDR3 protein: CSAVEGQGYTF

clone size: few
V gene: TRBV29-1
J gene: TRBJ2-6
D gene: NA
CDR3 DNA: TGCAGCGTTGGTTGGGGCTCTGGGGCCAACGTCCTGACTTTC
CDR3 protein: CSVGWGSGANVLTF

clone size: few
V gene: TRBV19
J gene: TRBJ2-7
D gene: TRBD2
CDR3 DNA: TGTGCCAGTAGTATTGAGCGGGGGAGATACTACGAGCAGTACTTC
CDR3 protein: CASSIERGRYYEQYF